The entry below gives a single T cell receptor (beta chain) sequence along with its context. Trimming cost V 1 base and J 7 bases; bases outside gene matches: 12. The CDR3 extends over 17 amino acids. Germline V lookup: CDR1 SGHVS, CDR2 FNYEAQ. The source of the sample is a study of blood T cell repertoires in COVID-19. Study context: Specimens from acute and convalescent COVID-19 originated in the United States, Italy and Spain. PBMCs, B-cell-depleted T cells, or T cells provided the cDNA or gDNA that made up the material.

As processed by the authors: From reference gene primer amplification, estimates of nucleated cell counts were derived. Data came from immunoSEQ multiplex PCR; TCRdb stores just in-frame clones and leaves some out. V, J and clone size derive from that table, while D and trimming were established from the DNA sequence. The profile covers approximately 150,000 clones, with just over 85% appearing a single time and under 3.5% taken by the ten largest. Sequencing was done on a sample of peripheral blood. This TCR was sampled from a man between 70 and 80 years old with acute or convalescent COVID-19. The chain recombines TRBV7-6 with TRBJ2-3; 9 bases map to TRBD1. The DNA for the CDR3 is TGTGCCAGCAGCTTAGGGGGGACAGGGCACAGGATGAATACGCAGTATTTT. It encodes CASSLGGTGHRMNTQYF.